Each of the 2 T cell receptor beta chains below was sequenced from the same sample in a study of T-cell reconstitution after alpha-beta-depleted transplantation in children. Whole-study results and caveats: Where alpha-beta T cells came from about two months after transplant was reportedly several hundred expanded graft clones.

TCRbeta library preparation incorporated unique molecular identifiers. TCRdb re-called the PCR reads through MiXCR, storing one row per CDR3 protein. The top ten hold roughly 27% of the sample, which has 25,000 to 35,000 distinct CDR3 sequences, around 7% seen once. Their specific antigens are unknown. The source was peripheral blood, collected 60 days after TCRalphabeta/CD19-depleted stem cell transplant. The receptors originated from a child less than two years old who had a stem cell transplant for acute myeloid leukemia, so the T cells may come from the graft donor.

This clonotype has ten or more counts. The gene calls are TRBV4-3 and TRBJ1-5; tentative D call: TRBD1 (5 bases). Per germline, CDR1 LGHNA and CDR2 YSLEER. This CDR3 has 15 amino acids. With 3 bases removed from V and 0 bases from J, the gap between germline ends came to 9 bases. CDR3 DNA: TGCGCCAGCAGCCATCACAGGTATAGCAATCAGCCCCAGCATTTT. This codes for CASSHHRYSNQPQHF.

The chain carries TRBV27 and TRBJ2-3; TRBD2 might be the D (5 bases). V gave up 3 bases and J gave up 4 bases, with 8 bases separating them. This CDR3 has 13 residues. Per the germline V gene, CDR1 is MNHEY and CDR2 is SMNVEV (reference sequence). CDR3 in amino acids: CASSFGVPDTQYF. The CDR3, as DNA: TGTGCCAGCAGTTTCGGGGTCCCAGATACGCAGTATTTT.